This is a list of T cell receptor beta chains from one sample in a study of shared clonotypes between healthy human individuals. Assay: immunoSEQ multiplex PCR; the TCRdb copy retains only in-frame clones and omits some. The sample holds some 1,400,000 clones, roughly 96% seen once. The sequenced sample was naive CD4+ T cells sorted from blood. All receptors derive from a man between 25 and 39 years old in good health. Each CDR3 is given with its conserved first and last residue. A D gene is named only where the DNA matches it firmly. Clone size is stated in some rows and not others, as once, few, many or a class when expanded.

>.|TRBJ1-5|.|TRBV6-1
TGTGCCAGTGCAGGGGCTAGTCATCAGCCCCAGCATTTT
CASAGASHQPQHF
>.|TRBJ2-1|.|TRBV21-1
TGTGCCAGCAATGAGCAGTTCTTC
CASNEQFF
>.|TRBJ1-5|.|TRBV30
TGTGCCTGGAGTGTAGGGGCAGGGAGTCAGCCCCAGCATTTT
CAWSVGAGSQPQHF
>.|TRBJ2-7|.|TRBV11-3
TGTGCCAGCAGCTTATTCCCTCATAGCGGAGTAGACTACGAGCAGTACTTC
CASSLFPHSGVDYEQYF
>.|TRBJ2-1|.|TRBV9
TGTGCCAGCAGCGTAGATCCTAGGTCGGGGAATGAGCAGTTCTTC
CASSVDPRSGNEQFF
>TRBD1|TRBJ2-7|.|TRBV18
TGTGCCAGCTCACCCGGGACAGGGGGCGTCTACGAGCAGTACTTC
CASSPGTGGVYEQYF
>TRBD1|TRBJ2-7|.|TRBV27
TGTGCCAGCAGCTATCGACAGGGCTTCGACTACGAGCAGTACTTC
CASSYRQGFDYEQYF
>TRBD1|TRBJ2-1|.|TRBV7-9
TGTGCCAGCAGCTTTTGGCGGACAGGGGACAACAATGAGCAGTTCTTC
CASSFWRTGDNNEQFF
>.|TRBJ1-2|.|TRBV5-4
TGTGCCAGCAGCTTAGGGGGGCCCTATGGCTACACCTTC
CASSLGGPYGYTF
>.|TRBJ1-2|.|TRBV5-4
TGTGCCAGCAGCTTGGCCAAAGCAATAAACTATGGCTACACCTTC
CASSLAKAINYGYTF
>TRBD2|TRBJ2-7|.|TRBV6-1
TGTGCCAGCAGTGAACAGGGGGTAGCGGGAGGCTACGAGCAGTACTTC
CASSEQGVAGGYEQYF
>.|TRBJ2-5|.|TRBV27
.
CASSLFFGPRETQYF
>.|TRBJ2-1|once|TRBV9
TGTGCCAGCAGCGCCACACCGATGGACAATGAGCAGTTCTTC
CASSATPMDNEQFF
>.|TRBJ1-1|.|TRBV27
TGTGCCAGCAGTTCCCCACCCCGGAGCACTGAAGCTTTCTTT
CASSSPPRSTEAFF
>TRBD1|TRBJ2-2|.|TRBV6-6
TGTGCCAGCTGGACAGGGGGCTTCGTAGGCACCGGGGAGCTGTTTTTT
CASWTGGFVGTGELFF
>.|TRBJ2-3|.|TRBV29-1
TGCAGCGTTCTCCAAGGGGGGGATACGCAGTATTTT
CSVLQGGDTQYF
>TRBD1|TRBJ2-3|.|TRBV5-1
TGCGCCAGCAGCTCGACAGGGGGGTTGGCCCAAGATACGCAGTATTTT
CASSSTGGLAQDTQYF
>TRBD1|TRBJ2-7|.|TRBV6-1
TGTGCCAGCAGCCGGACAGGGGGCACCTACGAGCAGTACTTC
CASSRTGGTYEQYF
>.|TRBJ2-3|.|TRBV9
TGTGCCAGCAGCCCCACACTGCTTAGCACAGATACGCAGTATTTT
CASSPTLLSTDTQYF
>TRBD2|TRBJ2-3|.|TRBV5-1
TGCGCCAGCAGCTTGATGACTAGCGGGGATACCACAGATACGCAGTATTTT
CASSLMTSGDTTDTQYF
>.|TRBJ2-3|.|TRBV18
TGTGCCAGCTCACCATATACCCGCTCGACGGGGAAACTCACAGATACGCAGTATTTT
CASSPYTRSTGKLTDTQYF
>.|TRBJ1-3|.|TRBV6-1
TGTGCCAGTGTCCTTTATGGGGCCTCTGGAAACACCATATATTTT
CASVLYGASGNTIYF
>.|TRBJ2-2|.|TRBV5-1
TGCGCCAGCAGCTTACAACCAGACACCGGGGAGCTGTTTTTT
CASSLQPDTGELFF
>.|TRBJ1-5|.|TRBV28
TGTGCCAACCAGGGAGTGGGTCAGCCCCAGCATTTT
CANQGVGQPQHF
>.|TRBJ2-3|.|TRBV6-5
TGTGCCAGCAGTGAACCTAGCGTCACAGATACGCAGTATTTT
CASSEPSVTDTQYF
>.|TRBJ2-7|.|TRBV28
TGTGCCAGCGGAAGTGGGGTTACGCGGTCGGCCCAAACCTACGAGCAGTACTTC
CASGSGVTRSAQTYEQYF
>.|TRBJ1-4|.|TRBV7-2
TGTGCCAGCAGCTTGAGGGGAACGGTGGAAAAACTGTTTTTT
CASSLRGTVEKLFF
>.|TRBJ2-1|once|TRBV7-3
TGTGCCAGCAGCTTAGCTAGTAGATGGGATGAGCAGTTCTTC
CASSLASRWDEQFF
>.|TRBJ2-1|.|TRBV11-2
TGTGCCAGCAGCCCAGGGGGGACACCCCGATTCTTC
CASSPGGTPRFF
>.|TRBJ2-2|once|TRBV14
TGTGCCAGCAGCCAATCAGGGTTTTACACCGGGGAGCTGTTTTTT
CASSQSGFYTGELFF
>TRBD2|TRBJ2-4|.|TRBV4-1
TGCGCCAGCAGCCAGGATCTAGCGGGAGTGGCCAAAAACATTCAGTACTTC
CASSQDLAGVAKNIQYF
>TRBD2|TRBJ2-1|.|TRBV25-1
TGTGCCAGCAGTAAAATAGCGGGAGTAGGCTACAATGAGCAGTTCTTC
CASSKIAGVGYNEQFF
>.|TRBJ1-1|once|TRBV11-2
TGTGCCAGCAGCTTAAGAGGGTTCCCTGAAGCTTTCTTT
CASSLRGFPEAFF
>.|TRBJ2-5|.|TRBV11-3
TGTGCCAGCAGCTTAGGGGCAGCCCAAGAGACCCAGTACTTC
CASSLGAAQETQYF
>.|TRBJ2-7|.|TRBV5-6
TGTGCCAGCAGCCTTTTTGGGCTAGTTCCCTACGAGCAGTACTTC
CASSLFGLVPYEQYF
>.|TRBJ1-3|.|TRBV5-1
TGCGCCAGCAGTGAGACTTCTGGAAACACCATATATTTT
CASSETSGNTIYF
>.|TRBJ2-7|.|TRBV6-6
TGTGCCAGCGGCCTACAGCGGTTCTACGAGCAGTACTTC
CASGLQRFYEQYF
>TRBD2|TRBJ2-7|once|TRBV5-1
TGCGCCAGCAGTCTATCTAGCGGCAAGTCCGACGAGCAGTACTTC
CASSLSSGKSDEQYF
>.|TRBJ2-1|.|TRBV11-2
TGTGCCAGCAGCTTCTTCGGGACTCTAGGCAACAATGAGCAGTTCTTC
CASSFFGTLGNNEQFF
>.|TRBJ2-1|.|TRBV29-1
TGCAGCGTTGAGCCCACTATGCTAAAGCCCTACAATGAGCAGTTCTTC
CSVEPTMLKPYNEQFF
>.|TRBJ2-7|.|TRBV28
TGTGCCAGCATCCGCGGCCTAGCAGCCAGGTTCGAGCAGTACTTC
CASIRGLAARFEQYF
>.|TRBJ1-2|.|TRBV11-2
TGTGCCAGCAGCTTGAGGGGGGTAGAGGATCACTATGGCTACACCTTC
CASSLRGVEDHYGYTF
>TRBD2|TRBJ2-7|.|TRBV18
TGTGCCAGCTCACCAGGAACTAGCGCGGAATCCTACGAGCAGTACTTC
CASSPGTSAESYEQYF
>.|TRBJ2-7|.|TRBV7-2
TGTGCCAGCAGAGATTGGGATACCGCCTACGAGCAGTACTTC
CASRDWDTAYEQYF
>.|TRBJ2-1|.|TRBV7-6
TGTGCCAGCAGCTTAGACCTAGCGCCAAGCTCCTACAATGAGCAGTTCTTC
CASSLDLAPSSYNEQFF
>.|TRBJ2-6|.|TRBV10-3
TGTGCCATCAGTGACTTAAGCTCTGGGGCCAACGTCCTGACTTTC
CAISDLSSGANVLTF
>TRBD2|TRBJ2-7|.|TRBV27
TGTGCCAGCAGCTCCGGGACTAGCGACTACGAGCAGTACTTC
CASSSGTSDYEQYF
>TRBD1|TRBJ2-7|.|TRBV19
TGTGCCAGTAGTCTCGGACAGGGGGCTTACGAGCAGTACTTC
CASSLGQGAYEQYF
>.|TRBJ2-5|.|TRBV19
TGTGCCAGTAGTAGTCAGAGAATACAACCCCAAGAGACCCAGTACTTC
CASSSQRIQPQETQYF
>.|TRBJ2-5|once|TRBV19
TGTGCCAGTAGTATGGGCCCCCCTAGTGGGGGAGAGACCCAGTACTTC
CASSMGPPSGGETQYF
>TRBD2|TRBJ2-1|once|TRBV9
TGTGCCAGCAGCGGATTCGTGACTAGCGGGATCTTAAGCTCCCACAATGAGCAGTTCTTC
CASSGFVTSGILSSHNEQFF
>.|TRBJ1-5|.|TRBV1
TGCACCAGCAGCCAAGGCGGGACAGGGTACGGTCAGCCCCAGCATTTT
CTSSQGGTGYGQPQHF
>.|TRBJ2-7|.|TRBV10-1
TGCGCCAGCAGTGAGTCTAGTAGCTACGAGCAGTACTTC
CASSESSSYEQYF
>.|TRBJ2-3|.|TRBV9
TGTGCCAGCAGCGGGGGGAAGATAAGCACAGATACGCAGTATTTT
CASSGGKISTDTQYF
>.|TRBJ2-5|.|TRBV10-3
TGTGCCATCAGTGAGTCCGGCGGGATGGAGACCCAGTACTTC
CAISESGGMETQYF